Below, 32 T cell receptor beta chains from the same sample are listed, as sequenced in a study of Ad26.COV2.S vaccination and SARS-CoV-2 variants. Clones were read by immunoSEQ multiplex PCR, and TCRdb kept only the in-frame ones, dropping some. The data hold around 340,000 clones, with 75% to 90% observed a single time. Treatment reported: roughly 20 received Ad26.COV2.S at low or high dose, single or two shots; 5 received placebo; per-sample allocation not given. Samples came from day 63 after the first vaccine or placebo injection. The input for sequencing was peripheral blood, taken in a trial of Ad26.COV2.S vaccine versus placebo. These receptors were taken from a person between 18 and 65 years old who received the Ad26.COV2.S COVID-19 vaccine or a placebo.

This clone has more than one count but fewer than ten. J is TRBJ2-2 and V is TRBV7-2, with 8 bases fitting TRBD2. The V segment lost 4 bases and the J segment 0 bases; nucleotides outside the gene matches: 1. Germline loops: CDR1 SGHTA, CDR2 FQGNSA. The length of the CDR3 is 15 residues. The CDR3 nucleotides read TGTGCCAGCAGCTCAGCGGGGGCGAACACCGGGGAGCTGTTTTTT. It yields the protein CASSSAGANTGELFF. The entire variable domain, with the rest obtained from reference TRBV7-2 and TRBJ2-2, is as follows: GAGVSQSPSNKVTEKGKDVELRCDPISGHTALYWYRQSLGQGLEFLIYFQGNSAPDKSGLPSDRFSAERTGGSVSTLTIQRTQQEDSAVYLCASSSAGANTGELFFGEGSRLTVL.

CDR3 region: CASSPGTSGAYEQYF. In DNA, the CDR3 is TGTGCCAGCTCACCTGGGACTAGCGGCGCCTACGAGCAGTACTTC. The chain is built from TRBV18 and TRBJ2-7, with 11 bases aligning to TRBD2. CDR3 length: 15 residues. J gave up 2 bases and V 3 bases, and 3 bases lay outside the gene matches. Germline V gives CDR1 KGHSH, CDR2 LQKENI.

The chain links TRBV9 to TRBJ2-2; D is unresolved. The CDR3 spans 14 residues. From germline, CDR1 is SGDLS and CDR2 YYNGEE. The V end lost 4 bases, the J end lost 3 bases, and 10 bases lay between the germline ends. The CDR3 sequence is CASSTWTYTGELFF. Written as DNA, the CDR3 is TGTGCCAGCAGCACCTGGACGTACACCGGGGAGCTGTTTTTT.

Of note for this clone: The sample contains more than one DNA sequence encoding this CDR3. CDR3 protein: CASSLEGGLLNTEAFF. CDR3 in DNA: TGTGCCAGCAGCTTAGAGGGGGGGCTCCTGAACACTGAAGCTTTCTTT. The J gene is TRBJ1-1, the V gene TRBV11-2; possible D gene TRBD1, 6 bases. Germline V lookup: CDR1 SGHAT, CDR2 FQNNGV. V was clipped by 0 bases and J by 0 bases, with 11 bases between them. The CDR3 is made up of 16 amino acids.

The chain has TRBV6-5 and TRBJ2-7; TRBD1 aligns across 9 bases. This CDR3 contains 15 residues. V shed 6 bases and J 2 bases; nucleotides not matched to a gene: 8. Germline assignment: CDR1 MNHEY and CDR2 SVGAGI. This CDR3 reads CASRPTDRGPYEQYF. The CDR3 nucleotides read TGTGCCAGCAGACCCACGGACAGGGGACCCTACGAGCAGTACTTC.

V and J are TRBV27 and TRBJ1-2; TRBD1 matches at 10 bases. Germline trimming cut 4 bases from V and 3 bases from J; bases unmatched to any gene: 8. CDR3 length: 16 amino acids. CDR1 and CDR2 (germline): MNHEY, SMNVEV (reference sequence). As DNA, the CDR3 is TGTGCCAGCAGTTCTCGGGCCGGGACAGGGGACTATGGCTACACCTTC. This gives the protein CASSSRAGTGDYGYTF.

J is TRBJ2-7 and V is TRBV5-5; D ambiguous. Trimming shortened V by 0 bases and J by 1 base, and 11 bases separated the two germline ends. The CDR3 length is 15 residues. Germline loops: CDR1 SGHKS, CDR2 YYEKEE (reference sequence). CDR3 protein: CASSLGVTVSYEQYF. CDR3 bases: TGTGCCAGCAGCTTGGGTGTTACGGTTTCCTACGAGCAGTACTTC.

The chain couples TRBV4-2 to TRBJ2-7; possibly TRBD1 for D (6 bases). Germline V gene sequence: CDR1 LGHNA, CDR2 YNFKEQ. V lost 6 bases, J lost 6 bases, and 15 bases lay in between. The CDR3 is 13 residues long. Here the CDR3 reads CASRQTGTSEQYF. CDR3 nucleotide sequence: TGTGCCAGCAGACAGACAGGTACGAGCGAGCAGTACTTC.

The V and J genes are TRBV7-9 and TRBJ2-7, with a possible D match to TRBD1 (5 bases). Germline V gives CDR1 SEHNR, CDR2 FQNEAQ (reference sequence). The ends were cut back, 5 bases at V and 3 bases at J, with 23 bases in the middle. This CDR3 is built from 17 residues. CDR3 residues: CASSASGRESLNYEQYF. The CDR3 nucleotides read TGTGCCAGCAGCGCCAGTGGCAGGGAATCCCTCAACTACGAGCAGTACTTC. The whole variable domain, filled in from reference TRBV7-9 and TRBJ2-7, reads DTGVSQNPRHKITKRGQNVTFRCDPISEHNRLYWYRQTLGQGPEFLTYFQNEAQLEKSRLLSDRFSAERPKGSFSTLEIQRTEQGDSAMYLCASSASGRESLNYEQYFGPGTRLTVT.

This chain links TRBV27 with TRBJ1-2, with 9 positions matching TRBD1. J was trimmed by 5 bases and V by 3 bases; bases with no gene match: 1. From germline, CDR1 is MNHEY and CDR2 SMNVEV (reference sequence). The CDR3 extends over 13 amino acids. CDR3 sequence reads: CASSFGQGYGYTF. CDR3 nucleotides: TGTGCCAGCAGTTTTGGACAGGGGTATGGCTACACCTTC.

The chain employs TRBV7-2 and TRBJ1-6; TRBD1 agrees at 9 bases. The CDR3 consists of 15 residues. Losses at the gene ends were 5 bases for V and 7 bases for J; bases not matched to a gene: 6. Per germline, CDR1 SGHTA and CDR2 FQGNSA. The CDR3 DNA reads as TGTGCCAGCAGCACCGGGACAGGGCGAAATTCACCCCTCCACTTT. Translated: CASSTGTGRNSPLHF. The full variable domain, in which reference TRBV7-2 and TRBJ1-6 provide the parts outside the CDR3, is GAGVSQSPSNKVTEKGKDVELRCDPISGHTALYWYRQSLGQGLEFLIYFQGNSAPDKSGLPSDRFSAERTGGSVSTLTIQRTQQEDSAVYLCASSTGTGRNSPLHFGNGTRLTVT.

The rearrangement links TRBV10-3 to TRBJ2-1; TRBD2 is a possible D gene (6 bases). The CDR3 is made up of 12 amino acids. CDR1 ENHRY and CDR2 SYGVKD come from the germline V gene. V was shortened by 6 bases and J by 9 bases, with 12 bases between the two germline ends. As DNA, the CDR3 is TGTGCCATCAGCCTGTTGGGGGGTGAGCAGTTCTTC. Amino acid sequence: CAISLLGGEQFF.

The J gene is TRBJ2-7, the V gene TRBV30; D uncertain. Germline CDR1 reads GTSNPN; CDR2 reads SVGIG (reference sequence). Trimming stripped 0 bases from V and 4 bases from J, with 4 bases between. The CDR3 has 11 residues. CDR3 sequence (DNA): TGTGCCTGGAGTGTACAGTACGAGCAGTACTTC. This translates into CAWSVQYEQYF. Using reference TRBV30 and TRBJ2-7 for the parts outside the CDR3, the full variable domain is SQTIHQWPATLVQPVGSPLSLECTVEGTSNPNLYWYRQAAGRGLQLLFYSVGIGQISSEVPQNLSASRPQDRQFILSSKKLLLSDSGFYLCAWSVQYEQYFGPGTRLTVT.

The chain recombines TRBV7-2 with TRBJ1-5, with no clear D. The CDR3 has 16 residues. Germline CDR1 and CDR2: SGHTA and FQGNSA. V lost 1 base to trimming and J lost 7 bases, with 17 bases between them. The CDR3 spells CASSLVSSEGWQPQHF. The CDR3 coding sequence is TGTGCCAGCAGCTTAGTAAGTTCGGAAGGCTGGCAGCCCCAGCATTTT.

V gene TRBV19 combines with J gene TRBJ2-7; maybe TRBD1 (5 bases). Trimming removed 6 bases from V and 7 bases from J, with 22 bases in between. Germline V lookup: CDR1 LNHDA, CDR2 SQIVND (reference sequence). This CDR3 comprises 15 residues. This chain's CDR3 is CASSARIRASEEQYF. CDR3 sequence (DNA): TGTGCCAGTAGCGCCCGGATCAGGGCTTCGGAGGAGCAGTACTTC.

The genes are TRBV19 and TRBJ1-5; a weak D match, TRBD1 (5 bases). The CDR3 has 13 amino acids. Germline V gene lookup returns CDR1 LNHDA and CDR2 SQIVND (reference sequence). Trimming removed 11 bases at V and 5 bases at J, with 16 bases between. The CDR3 nucleotides read TGTGCCGCCGCTTTGGGGGATTATCAGCCCCAGCATTTT. It codes for CAAALGDYQPQHF.

The chain joins TRBV7-9 to TRBJ1-1; 9 bases line up with TRBD1. The germline V gene has CDR1 SEHNR and CDR2 FQNEAQ (reference sequence). The ends lost 5 bases at V and 3 bases at J; junction bases unmatched: 4. The CDR3 totals 14 residues. CDR3 sequence reads: CASSRTGADTEAFF. The CDR3 coding sequence is TGTGCCAGCAGCCGGACAGGGGCGGACACTGAAGCTTTCTTT.

V usage is TRBV12-5 and J usage is TRBJ1-1; D is uncertain. The CDR3 extends over 13 amino acids. The ends were cut back, 2 bases at V and 5 bases at J, with 9 bases in the middle. Per the germline V gene, CDR1 is LGHNT and CDR2 is FRNRAP. The CDR3 DNA is TGTGCTAGTGGTTTGAGTTCGGGGACTGAAGCTTTCTTT. Translation gives CASGLSSGTEAFF.

This rearrangement joins TRBV2 to TRBJ1-3; the D gene is possibly TRBD1 (5 bases). The germline V gene encodes CDR1 SNHLY and CDR2 FYNNEI. The CDR3 loop spans 16 amino acids. Trimming shortened V by 0 bases and J by 0 bases, and 9 bases separated the two germline ends. The CDR3 is CASSEANRPSGNTIYF. The CDR3 DNA reads TGTGCCAGCAGTGAAGCAAACAGGCCCTCTGGAAACACCATATATTTT.

The chain couples TRBV9 to TRBJ1-4, with D hard to call. V was trimmed by 0 bases and J by 8 bases, leaving 8 bases between them. This CDR3 is 13 amino acids long. From germline, CDR1 is SGDLS and CDR2 YYNGEE. This chain's CDR3 is CASSVGSGEKLFF. In DNA, the CDR3 is TGTGCCAGCAGCGTAGGATCCGGGGAAAAACTGTTTTTT.

The chain employs TRBV18 and TRBJ1-2, with D possibly matching TRBD1 (6 bases). Trimming pared 0 bases from V and 4 bases from J, leaving 12 bases between. CDR3 length equals 15 residues. Per germline, CDR1 KGHSH and CDR2 LQKENI. The CDR3 DNA sequence: TGTGCCAGCTCACCACCGGGGGGGCGCATCTATGGCTACACCTTC. It codes for CASSPPGGRIYGYTF.

The V and J genes are TRBV28 and TRBJ2-7; D is ambiguous. This CDR3 region has 14 residues. Germline CDR1 and CDR2: MDHEN and SYDVKM. Trimming removed 3 bases at V and 3 bases at J, with 12 bases between. CDR3 loop: CASSFSDENYEQYF. DNA for the CDR3: TGTGCCAGCAGTTTTTCCGACGAGAACTACGAGCAGTACTTC.

The chain joins TRBV7-3 to TRBJ2-2, with 8 bases that match TRBD1. This CDR3 has 15 residues. V shed 5 bases, J shed 7 bases, and the junction held 9 bases outside the gene matches. Looked up from germline, CDR1 is SGHTA and CDR2 is FQGTGA. In nucleotides, the CDR3 is TGTGCCAGCAGCCCCCCGGGACAGGCGGGCGGGGAGCTGTTTTTT. This sequence encodes CASSPPGQAGGELFF.

The chain employs TRBV19 and TRBJ1-2; perhaps TRBD1 as D (5 bases). Germline V CDR1 and CDR2: LNHDA, SQIVND (reference sequence). Trimming took off 1 base at V and 4 bases at J, with 13 bases between the two ends. The CDR3 totals 15 residues. The CDR3 nucleotides are TGTGCCAGTAGTATAGTAGACAGACGAAGCTATGGCTACACCTTC. Its translation: CASSIVDRRSYGYTF.

The V call is TRBV7-7, the J call TRBJ2-7; perhaps TRBD2 as D (6 bases). The V and J ends lost 1 base and 3 bases respectively, with 13 bases between them. Germline V gives CDR1 SSHAT, CDR2 FNYEAQ (reference sequence). The CDR3 consists of 15 residues. CDR3 loop: CASSLGGAPHYEQYF. The CDR3 DNA is TGTGCCAGCAGCTTAGGCGGGGCTCCCCACTACGAGCAGTACTTC.

This clone was recorded once. J is TRBJ2-7 and V is TRBV24-1; 16 bases are shared with TRBD2. Germline assignment: CDR1 KGHDR and CDR2 SFDVKD. Trimming removed 4 bases from V and 9 bases from J; junction bases left unmatched: 8. The CDR3 runs to 16 residues. The CDR3: CATSDPGTSGGDRQYF. Written as DNA, the CDR3 is TGTGCCACCAGTGACCCAGGGACTAGCGGGGGGGACCGGCAGTACTTC.

J is TRBJ2-1 and V is TRBV7-9, with D unclear. The germline V gene has CDR1 SEHNR and CDR2 FQNEAQ (reference sequence). The CDR3 is 16 residues long. V lost 1 base and J lost 0, with 10 bases in between. Written as DNA, the CDR3 is TGTGCCAGCAGCTTAGAGGTGGGCGGCTCCTACAATGAGCAGTTCTTC. This gives the protein CASSLEVGGSYNEQFF.

The CDR3 region has the DNA TGTGCCAGCAGCAATACCCTTGATACCATTAGTTCACCCCTCCACTTT. Its translation is CASSNTLDTISSPLHF. The rearrangement uses TRBV6-6 and TRBJ1-6; no firm D call. From germline, CDR1 is MNHNY and CDR2 SVGAGI (reference sequence). Deletions cut 6 bases from V and 9 bases from J, with 21 bases between. This CDR3 comprises 16 residues.

The chain recombines TRBV9 with TRBJ2-2; 11 bases are a match to TRBD1. The CDR3 covers 16 residues. Unmatched junction bases numbered 6, after V lost 5 bases and J lost 3 bases. Germline CDR1 reads SGDLS; CDR2 reads YYNGEE. The CDR3 spells CASRTTGQGDTGELFF. The CDR3 coding sequence is TGTGCCAGCAGAACAACGGGACAGGGGGACACCGGGGAGCTGTTTTTT. Full variable domain (remainder filled in from reference TRBV9 and TRBJ2-2): DSGVTQTPKHLITATGQRVTLRCSPRSGDLSVYWYQQSLDQGLQFLIQYYNGEERAKGNILERFSAQQFPDLHSELNLSSLELGDSALYFCASRTTGQGDTGELFFGEGSRLTVL.

This clone was seen just once. V and J are TRBV11-2 and TRBJ1-1; D is unclear. Germline V gives CDR1 SGHAT, CDR2 FQNNGV. The V gene lost 5 bases and the J gene lost 8 bases, with 15 bases spanning the gap. The length of the CDR3 is 13 residues. CDR3 sequence: CASSTVALREAFF. CDR3 DNA: TGTGCCAGCAGCACTGTGGCTCTAAGAGAAGCTTTCTTT. Drawing the rest from reference TRBV11-2 and TRBJ1-1, the complete variable domain is EAGVAQSPRYKIIEKRQSVAFWCNPISGHATLYWYQQILGQGPKLLIQFQNNGVVDDSQLPKDRFSAERLKGVDSTLKIQPAKLEDSAVYLCASSTVALREAFFGQGTRLTVV.

CDR3 DNA: TGTGCCAGCAGCTCAGGACAGGGGAGACAAGAGACCCAGTACTTC. The encoded protein is CASSSGQGRQETQYF. This chain connects TRBV7-8 to TRBJ2-5, with 9 bases matching TRBD1. V trimming: 4 bases; J trimming: 2 bases; junction bases outside the gene matches: 5. This CDR3 has 15 residues. CDR1 and CDR2 from the germline V gene are SGHVS and FQNEAQ.

The CDR3 DNA reads as TGTGCCAGTACCTATGGCGGACAGGTTAACACCGGGGAGCTGTTTTTT. This codes for CASTYGGQVNTGELFF. The chain links TRBV19 to TRBJ2-2, with 7 bases lining up with TRBD1. The J segment lost 2 bases and the V segment lost 7 bases, leaving 10 bases of the junction unmatched. The CDR3 loop spans 16 amino acids. In germline, CDR1 is LNHDA, CDR2 SQIVND (reference sequence). Filled out from reference TRBV19 and TRBJ2-2, the complete variable domain reads DGGITQSPKYLFRKEGQNVTLSCEQNLNHDAMYWYRQDPGQGLRLIYYSQIVNDFQKGDIAEGYSVSREKKESFPLTVTSAQKNPTAFYLCASTYGGQVNTGELFFGEGSRLTVL.